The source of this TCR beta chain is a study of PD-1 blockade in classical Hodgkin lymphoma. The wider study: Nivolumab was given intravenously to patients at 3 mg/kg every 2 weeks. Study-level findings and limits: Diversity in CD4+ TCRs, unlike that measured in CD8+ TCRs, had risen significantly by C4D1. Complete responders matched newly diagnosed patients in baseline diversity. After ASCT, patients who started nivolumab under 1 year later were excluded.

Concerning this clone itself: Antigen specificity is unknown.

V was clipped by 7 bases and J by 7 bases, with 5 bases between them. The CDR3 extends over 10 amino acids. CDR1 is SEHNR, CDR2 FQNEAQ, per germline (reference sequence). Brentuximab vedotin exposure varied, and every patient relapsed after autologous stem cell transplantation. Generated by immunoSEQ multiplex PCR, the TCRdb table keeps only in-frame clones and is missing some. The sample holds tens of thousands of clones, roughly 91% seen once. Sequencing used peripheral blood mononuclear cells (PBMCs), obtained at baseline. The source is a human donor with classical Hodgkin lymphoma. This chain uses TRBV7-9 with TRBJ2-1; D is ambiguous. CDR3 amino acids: CASISNEQFF. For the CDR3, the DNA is TGTGCCAGCATTTCGAATGAGCAGTTCTTC.